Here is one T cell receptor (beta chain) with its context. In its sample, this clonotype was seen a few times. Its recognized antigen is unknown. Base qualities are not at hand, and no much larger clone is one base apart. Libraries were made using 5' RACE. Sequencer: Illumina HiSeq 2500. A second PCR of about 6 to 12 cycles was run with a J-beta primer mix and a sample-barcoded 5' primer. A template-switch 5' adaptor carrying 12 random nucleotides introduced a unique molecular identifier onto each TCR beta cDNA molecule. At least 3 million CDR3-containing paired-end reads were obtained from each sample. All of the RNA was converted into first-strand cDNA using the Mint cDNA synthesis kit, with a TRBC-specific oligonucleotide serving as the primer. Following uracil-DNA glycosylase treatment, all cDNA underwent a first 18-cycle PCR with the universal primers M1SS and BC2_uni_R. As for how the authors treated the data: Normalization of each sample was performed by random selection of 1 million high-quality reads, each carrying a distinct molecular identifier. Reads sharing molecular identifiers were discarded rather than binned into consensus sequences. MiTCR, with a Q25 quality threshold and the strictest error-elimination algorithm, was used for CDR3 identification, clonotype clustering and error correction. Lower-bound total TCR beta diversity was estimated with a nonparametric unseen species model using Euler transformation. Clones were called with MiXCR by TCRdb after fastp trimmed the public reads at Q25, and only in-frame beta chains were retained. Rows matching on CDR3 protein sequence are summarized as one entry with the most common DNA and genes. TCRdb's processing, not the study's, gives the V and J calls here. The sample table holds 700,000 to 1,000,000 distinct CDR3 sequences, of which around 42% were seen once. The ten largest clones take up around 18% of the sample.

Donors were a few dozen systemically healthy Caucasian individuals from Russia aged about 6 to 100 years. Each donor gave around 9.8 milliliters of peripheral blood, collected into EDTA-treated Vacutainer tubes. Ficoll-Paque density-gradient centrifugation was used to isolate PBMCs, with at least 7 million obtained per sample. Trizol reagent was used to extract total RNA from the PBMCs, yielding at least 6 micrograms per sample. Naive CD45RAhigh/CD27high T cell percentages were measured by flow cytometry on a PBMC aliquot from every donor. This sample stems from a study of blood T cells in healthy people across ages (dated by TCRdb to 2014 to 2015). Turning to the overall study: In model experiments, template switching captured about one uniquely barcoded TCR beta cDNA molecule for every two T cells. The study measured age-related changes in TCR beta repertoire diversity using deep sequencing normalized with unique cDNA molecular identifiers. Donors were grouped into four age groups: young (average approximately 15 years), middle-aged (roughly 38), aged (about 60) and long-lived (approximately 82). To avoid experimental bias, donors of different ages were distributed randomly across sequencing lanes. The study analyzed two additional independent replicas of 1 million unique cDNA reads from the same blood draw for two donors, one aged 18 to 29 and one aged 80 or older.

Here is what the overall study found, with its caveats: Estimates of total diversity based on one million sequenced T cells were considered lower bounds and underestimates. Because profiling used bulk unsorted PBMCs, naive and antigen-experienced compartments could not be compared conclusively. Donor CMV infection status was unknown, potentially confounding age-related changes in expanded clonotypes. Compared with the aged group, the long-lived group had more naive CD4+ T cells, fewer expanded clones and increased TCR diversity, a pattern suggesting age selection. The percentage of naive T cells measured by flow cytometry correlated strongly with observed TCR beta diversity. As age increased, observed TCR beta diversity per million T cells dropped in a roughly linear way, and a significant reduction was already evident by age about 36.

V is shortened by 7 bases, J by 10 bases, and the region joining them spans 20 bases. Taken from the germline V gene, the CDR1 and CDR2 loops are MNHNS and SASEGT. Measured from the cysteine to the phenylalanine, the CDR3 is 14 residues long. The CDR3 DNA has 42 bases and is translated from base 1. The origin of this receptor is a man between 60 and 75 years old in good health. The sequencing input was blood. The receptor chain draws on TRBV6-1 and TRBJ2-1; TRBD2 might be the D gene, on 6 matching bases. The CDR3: CASNSGGTASEQFF. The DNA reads TGTGCCAGCAATAGTGGGGGGACCGCGTCAGAGCAGTTCTTC.